The text below deals with one TCR beta chain. In TCRdb, the multiplex PCR reads were re-called with MiXCR into one record per CDR3 protein. The table records approximately 20,000 distinct CDR3 sequences, approximately 41% of them present only once. The data derive from a study of breast tumors, draining lymph nodes, adjacent tissues. The V gene end was trimmed by 5 bases and the J gene end by 9 bases; junction bases not matched to a gene: 24. Germline V gene data show CDR1 as SGHTA and CDR2 as FQGNSA. The CDR3 is 18 residues long. The chain links TRBV7-2 to TRBJ2-5; 7 bases align to TRBD2. Input material: breast tumor tissue. The source is a female donor with breast cancer. Some clones in this sample may be carry-over from other donors' samples. The DNA of the CDR3 is TGTGCCAGCAGCCCCAGGGCGGGAGCTGCCTGGACGAATCAGCCCCAGTACTTC. It is translated as CASSPRAGAAWTNQPQYF. Variable domain in full (rest from reference TRBV7-2 and TRBJ2-5): GAGVSQSPSNKVTEKGKDVELRCDPISGHTALYWYRQSLGQGLEFLIYFQGNSAPDKSGLPSDRFSAERTGGSVSTLTIQRTQQEDSAVYLCASSPRAGAAWTNQPQYFGPGTRLLVL.